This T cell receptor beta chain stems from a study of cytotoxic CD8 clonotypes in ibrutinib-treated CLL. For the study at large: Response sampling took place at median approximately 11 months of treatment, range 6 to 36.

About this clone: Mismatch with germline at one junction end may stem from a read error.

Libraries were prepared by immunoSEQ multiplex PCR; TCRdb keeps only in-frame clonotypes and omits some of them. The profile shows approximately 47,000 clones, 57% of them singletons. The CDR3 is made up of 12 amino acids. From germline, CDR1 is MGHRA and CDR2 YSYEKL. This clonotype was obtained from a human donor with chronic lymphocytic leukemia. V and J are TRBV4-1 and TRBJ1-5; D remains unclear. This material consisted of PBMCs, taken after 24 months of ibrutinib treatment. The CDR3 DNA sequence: TGCGCCAGCACCCAAACTCAGCGGAGCCAGCATTTT. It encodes CASTQTQRSQHF.